These 12 T cell receptor beta chains were sequenced from one sample in a study of regulatory T cells in long-lasting Graves disease. Time point described: newly diagnosed GD, antithyroid drugs for less than 3 months. From RNA extracted from PBMCs, the TCR library was made. With iRepertoire HTBI primers and Arm-PCR of CDR3 regions, TCR beta libraries were built. TCRdb called the multiplex PCR reads again in MiXCR, with one record for every CDR3 protein. The table lists around 480,000 distinct CDR3 sequences, roughly 16% of them singletons. These data were also filed under a second study, of T cells in Graves' hyperthyroidism and ophthalmopathy.

Sequenced here: peripheral blood mononuclear cells (PBMCs), sampled at new diagnosis, from a patient treated with antithyroid drugs. The receptors originated from a middle-aged woman with Graves disease.

This clonotype was counted between two and nine times. V gene TRBV11-2 combines with J gene TRBJ2-1, with 11 bases identical to TRBD1. The V segment lost 5 bases and the J segment 6 bases; nucleotides outside the gene matches: 9. The germline gives CDR1 SGHAT, CDR2 FQNNGV. CDR3 length equals 16 residues. CDR3 bases: TGTGCCAGCAGCCTCATTACCGGGACAGGGGGCAATGAGCAGTTCTTC. Translated, it gives CASSLITGTGGNEQFF.

Turning to this clonotype: Likely a read error: the CDR3 ends without its conserved phenylalanine or tryptophan. The J gene is TRBJ1-4, the V gene TRBV7-8; a possible D gene is TRBD1 (5 bases). The ends were cut back, 8 bases at V and 8 bases at J, with 15 bases in the middle. CDR1 SGHVS and CDR2 FQNEAQ come from the germline V gene. The CDR3 is 13 amino acids. The DNA of the CDR3 is TGTGCCAGCCAATTCTCAGGGATGGAAAAACTGTTTCTT. It encodes CASQFSGMEKLFL.

The CDR3 here is CASTGAHNEQFF. CDR3 sequence (DNA): TGTGCCAGCACGGGGGCCCACAATGAGCAGTTCTTC. The chain is built from TRBV27 and TRBJ2-1; D tentatively fits TRBD1 or TRBD2 (6 bases each). CDR1 and CDR2 (germline): MNHEY, SMNVEV (reference sequence). Trimming removed 7 bases at V and 5 bases at J, with 9 bases between. This CDR3 spans 12 amino acids.

V usage is TRBV4-1 and J usage is TRBJ2-2; possibly TRBD2 for D (6 bases). This CDR3 spans 15 amino acids. Germline CDR1 and CDR2: MGHRA and YSYEKL. V dropped 4 bases and J dropped 14 bases, with 23 bases sitting between them. The CDR3 reads CASSPGDWTTSFLFF. DNA of the CDR3: TGCGCCAGCAGCCCGGGGGATTGGACAACGTCCTTTCTGTTTTTT.

The chain couples TRBV19 to TRBJ2-5; 7 nucleotides match TRBD1. In germline, CDR1 is LNHDA, CDR2 SQIVND (reference sequence). V lost 5 bases to trimming and J lost 6 bases; unmatched junction nucleotides: 9. The CDR3 is 14 amino acids. The CDR3 DNA reads as TGTGCCAGTAGTCCAAGGGGACAGATCAAGACCCAGTACTTC. Translating gives CASSPRGQIKTQYF.

The chain recombines TRBV20-1 with TRBJ1-2; 8 bases match TRBD1. This CDR3 is built from 14 residues. The V and J ends lost 3 bases and 2 bases, in that order; junction bases with no gene match: 5. Germline values: CDR1 DFQATT, CDR2 SNEGSKA (reference sequence). DNA for the CDR3: TGCAGTGCTAGTATGTCAGGGGGCAACTATGGCTACACCTTC. Amino acid sequence: CSASMSGGNYGYTF.

This clonotype was seen many times. The CDR3 spells CASKSPAGTFEGYTF. The CDR3 DNA sequence: TGTGCCAGCAAAAGTCCAGCAGGGACGTTTGAGGGCTACACCTTC. V is TRBV28 and J is TRBJ1-2, with D maybe TRBD1 (5 bases). Germline values: CDR1 MDHEN, CDR2 SYDVKM. This CDR3 has 15 amino acids. Between the trimmed V and J ends, which lost 7 bases and 8 bases, there was a span of 23 bases.

The gene calls are TRBV20-1 and TRBJ2-7; D is possibly TRBD1 (7 bases). This CDR3 is 15 amino acids long. The V end was cut by 1 base, the J end by 2 bases, with 15 bases between. Looked up from germline, CDR1 is DFQATT and CDR2 is SNEGSKA (reference sequence). CDR3 loop: CSARGPGGPPYEQYF. DNA for the CDR3: TGCAGTGCTAGAGGGCCAGGGGGGCCCCCCTACGAGCAGTACTTC.

This clonotype was counted at least ten times. The chain links TRBV12-3 or TRBV12-4 to TRBJ1-1, with D hard to call. The CDR3 contains 13 residues. Trimming pared 2 bases from V and 4 bases from J, leaving 8 bases between. Here the CDR3 reads CASSLSKPTEAFF. In nucleotides, the CDR3 is TGTGCCAGCAGTTTAAGTAAACCCACTGAAGCTTTCTTT.

This rearrangement joins TRBV10-1 to TRBJ1-2; tentatively, D is TRBD1 (5 bases). The CDR3 extends over 16 amino acids. The germline V gene encodes CDR1 WNHNN and CDR2 SYGVQD (reference sequence). V was trimmed by 7 bases and J by 4 bases, leaving 22 bases between them. The CDR3 here is CASTRVRVWRGYGYTF. CDR3 DNA sequence: TGCGCCAGCACCAGAGTCCGGGTTTGGAGGGGCTATGGCTACACCTTC.

V and J are TRBV29-1 and TRBJ1-1; 10 bases map to TRBD1. The CDR3 length is 11 residues. Trimming cost V 7 bases and J 5 bases; bases outside gene matches: 1. The germline CDR1 and CDR2 sequences are SQVTM and ANQGSEA. Written as DNA, the CDR3 is TGCAGCGGACAGGGGGCAACTGAAGCTTTCTTT. This codes for CSGQGATEAFF.

The sample holds a few counts of this clonotype. V and J are TRBV7-2 and TRBJ1-4; D may be TRBD1 (6 bases). CDR3 length: 15 residues. Trimming cost V 2 bases and J 7 bases, with 14 bases left between them. Germline V gene data show CDR1 as SGHTA and CDR2 as FQGNSA. The CDR3 loop is CASSLRGGFSEKLFF. CDR3 nucleotides: TGTGCCAGCAGCTTACGAGGGGGATTCAGTGAAAAACTGTTTTTT.